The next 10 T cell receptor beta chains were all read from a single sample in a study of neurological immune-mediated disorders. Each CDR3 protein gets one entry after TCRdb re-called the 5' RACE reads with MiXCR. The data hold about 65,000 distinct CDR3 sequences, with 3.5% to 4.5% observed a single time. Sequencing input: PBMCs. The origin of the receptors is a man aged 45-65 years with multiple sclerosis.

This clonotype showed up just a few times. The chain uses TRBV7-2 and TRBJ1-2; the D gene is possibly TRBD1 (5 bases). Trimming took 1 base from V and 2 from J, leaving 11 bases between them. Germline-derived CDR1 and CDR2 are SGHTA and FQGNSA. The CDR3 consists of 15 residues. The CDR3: CASSLGRGLNYGYTF. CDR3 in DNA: TGTGCCAGCAGCTTAGGCCGGGGGTTAAACTATGGCTACACCTTC.

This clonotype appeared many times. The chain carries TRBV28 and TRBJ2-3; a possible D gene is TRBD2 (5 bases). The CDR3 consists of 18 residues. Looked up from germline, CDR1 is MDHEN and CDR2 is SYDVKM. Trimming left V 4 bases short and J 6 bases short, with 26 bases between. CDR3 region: CASSSPTPLLGKKDTQYF. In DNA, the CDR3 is TGTGCCAGCAGTTCCCCCACCCCACTACTAGGGAAGAAGGATACGCAGTATTTT.

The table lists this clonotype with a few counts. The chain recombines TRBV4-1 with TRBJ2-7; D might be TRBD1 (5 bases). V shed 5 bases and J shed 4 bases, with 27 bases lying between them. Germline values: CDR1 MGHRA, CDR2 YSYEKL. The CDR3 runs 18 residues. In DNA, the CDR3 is TGCGCCAGCAGCTCCCGTGGGTCCTTTAAGGGGCGCGTGTACGAGCAGTACTTC. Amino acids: CASSSRGSFKGRVYEQYF.

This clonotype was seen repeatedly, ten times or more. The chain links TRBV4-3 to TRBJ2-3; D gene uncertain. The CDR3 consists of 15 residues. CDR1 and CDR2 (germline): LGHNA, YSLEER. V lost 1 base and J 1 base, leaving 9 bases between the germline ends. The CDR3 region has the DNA TGCGCCAGCAGCCAAGGCGCGCTGGGCACAGATACGCAGTATTTT. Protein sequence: CASSQGALGTDTQYF.

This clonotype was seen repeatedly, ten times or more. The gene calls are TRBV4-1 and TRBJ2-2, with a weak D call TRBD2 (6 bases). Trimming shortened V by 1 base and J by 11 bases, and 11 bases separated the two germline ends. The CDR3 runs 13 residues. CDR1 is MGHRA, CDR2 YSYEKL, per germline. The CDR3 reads CASSQGGDAELFF. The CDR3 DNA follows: TGCGCCAGCAGCCAAGGGGGGGACGCAGAGCTGTTTTTT.

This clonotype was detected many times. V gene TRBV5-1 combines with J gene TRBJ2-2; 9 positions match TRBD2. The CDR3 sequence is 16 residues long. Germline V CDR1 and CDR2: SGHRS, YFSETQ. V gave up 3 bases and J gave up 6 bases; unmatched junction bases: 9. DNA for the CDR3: TGCGCCAGCAGCTCGGCGGGACTAGCAAAGCCCGGGGAGCTGTTTTTT. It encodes CASSSAGLAKPGELFF.

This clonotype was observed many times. DNA for the CDR3: TGTGCCAGCAGGCCGGGACTAGCGGGCGCCGAGCAGTTCTTC. It specifies CASRPGLAGAEQFF. V usage is TRBV7-9 and J usage is TRBJ2-1, with 12 bases fitting TRBD2. CDR3 length: 14 amino acids. Germline V gene data show CDR1 as SEHNR and CDR2 as FQNEAQ (reference sequence). Losses at the gene ends were 6 bases for V and 10 bases for J; bases not matched to a gene: 7.

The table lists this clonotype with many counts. CDR3 residues: CASSGGFYGYTF. The CDR3 coding sequence is TGTGCCAGCAGCGGAGGGTTCTATGGCTACACCTTC. J is TRBJ1-2 and V is TRBV7-9; D gene unclear. CDR3 length: 12 residues. Trimming stripped 5 bases from V and 4 bases from J, with 8 bases between. CDR1 and CDR2 from the germline V gene are SEHNR and FQNEAQ (reference sequence). Based on the CDR3 plus reference TRBV7-9 and TRBJ1-2, the full variable domain is DTGVSQNPRHKITKRGQNVTFRCDPISEHNRLYWYRQTLGQGPEFLTYFQNEAQLEKSRLLSDRFSAERPKGSFSTLEIQRTEQGDSAMYLCASSGGFYGYTFGSGTRLTVV.

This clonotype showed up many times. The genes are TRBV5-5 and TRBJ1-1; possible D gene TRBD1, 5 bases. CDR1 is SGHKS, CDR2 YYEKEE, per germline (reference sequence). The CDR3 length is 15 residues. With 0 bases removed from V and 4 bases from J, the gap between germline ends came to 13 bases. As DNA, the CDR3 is TGTGCCAGCAGCTTGGTCTTGGGGGTTGGCACTGAAGCTTTCTTT. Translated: CASSLVLGVGTEAFF.

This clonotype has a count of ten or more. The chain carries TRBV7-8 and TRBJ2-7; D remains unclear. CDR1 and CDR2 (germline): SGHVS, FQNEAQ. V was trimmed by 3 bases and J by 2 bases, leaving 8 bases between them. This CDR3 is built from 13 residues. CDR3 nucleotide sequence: TGTGCCAGCAGCTTTGGGCAAACCTACGAGCAGTACTTC. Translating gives CASSFGQTYEQYF.